The 14 T cell receptor beta chains listed next were all sequenced from one sample in a study of blood T cell repertoires in COVID-19. TCRdb's table, derived via immunoSEQ multiplex PCR, lists solely in-frame clones and lacks some. The sample yields about 130,000 clones, 81% seen once. Sequencing input: peripheral blood. The receptors here all came from a young man with COVID-19, enrolled during active disease.

The chain is built from TRBV7-6 and TRBJ2-7; 11 bases line up with TRBD2. The V segment lost 1 base and the J segment 5 bases; nucleotides outside the gene matches: 7. The CDR3 contains 16 residues. The germline gives CDR1 SGHVS, CDR2 FNYEAQ. The CDR3 DNA sequence: TGTGCCAGCAGCTTAGTCACTAGCGGGAGTTCGGACGAGCAGTACTTC. Amino acid sequence: CASSLVTSGSSDEQYF.

The chain joins TRBV6-5 to TRBJ1-6; TRBD1 matches at 8 bases. Germline loops: CDR1 MNHEY, CDR2 SVGAGI. V lost 0 bases to trimming and J lost 7 bases; unmatched junction nucleotides: 5. The CDR3 spans 16 residues. The CDR3 is CASSYSKRQGNSPLHF. As DNA, the CDR3 is TGTGCCAGCAGTTACTCAAAGAGACAGGGGAATTCACCCCTCCACTTT.

This chain links TRBV29-1 with TRBJ1-2; D gene ambiguous. Between the trimmed V and J ends, which lost 7 bases and 4 bases, there was a span of 13 bases. The CDR3 contains 12 residues. Germline V gives CDR1 SQVTM, CDR2 ANQGSEA. The CDR3 bases are TGCAGCGCCGGCGGCCACTCCTATGGCTACACCTTC. It encodes CSAGGHSYGYTF.

The genes are TRBV10-3 and TRBJ1-3; possible D gene TRBD1, 6 bases. CDR3 length equals 13 residues. Trimming took off 6 bases at V and 3 bases at J, with 9 bases between the two ends. Germline-derived CDR1 and CDR2 are ENHRY and SYGVKD. The CDR3 sequence: CAISQGFGNTIYF. CDR3 DNA sequence: TGTGCCATCAGCCAGGGGTTTGGAAACACCATATATTTT.

The CDR3 sequence: CASSVRQNEKLFF. The CDR3 DNA follows: TGTGCTTCCAGCGTCCGGCAAAATGAAAAACTGTTTTTT. V and J are TRBV27 and TRBJ1-4, with D unclear. Germline CDR1 MNHEY, CDR2 SMNVEV (reference sequence). The CDR3 runs 13 residues.

The CDR3 here is CASSPPLELAKNIQYF. Written as DNA, the CDR3 is TGTGCCAGCAGTCCCCCTTTGGAGCTAGCCAAAAACATTCAGTACTTC. The J gene is TRBJ2-4, the V gene TRBV13; no firm D call. Between the trimmed V and J ends, which lost 6 bases and 0 bases, there was a span of 15 bases. The CDR3 runs 16 residues. Germline V gene lookup returns CDR1 PRHDT and CDR2 FYEKMQ (reference sequence).

The rearrangement uses TRBV5-1 and TRBJ2-1; TRBD2 matches at 8 bases. CDR3 length: 15 amino acids. CDR1 is SGHRS and CDR2 is YFSETQ in the germline V gene. The J segment lost 6 bases and the V segment lost 2 bases, leaving 7 bases of the junction unmatched. Here the CDR3 DNA reads TGCGCCAGCAGCTTAGGGGGACTAGTTGTCAATGAGCAGTTCTTC. It yields the protein CASSLGGLVVNEQFF.

CDR3 amino acids: CAWSGIPGPGGTDTQYF. CDR3 DNA sequence: TGTGCCTGGAGTGGAATTCCGGGCCCCGGGGGTACAGATACGCAGTATTTT. The rearrangement links TRBV30 to TRBJ2-3, with D possibly being TRBD2 (6 bases). The CDR3 loop spans 17 amino acids. V dropped 1 base and J dropped 3 bases, with 20 bases sitting between them. Germline CDR1 and CDR2: GTSNPN and SVGIG (reference sequence). The whole variable domain, remainder taken from reference TRBV30 and TRBJ2-3, is SQTIHQWPATLVQPVGSPLSLECTVEGTSNPNLYWYRQAAGRGLQLLFYSVGIGQISSEVPQNLSASRPQDRQFILSSKKLLLSDSGFYLCAWSGIPGPGGTDTQYFGPGTRLTVL.

This sequence joins TRBV6-5 and TRBJ1-6; D is unclear. The CDR3 is 14 residues long. From germline, CDR1 is MNHEY and CDR2 SVGAGI. The V end was cut by 6 bases, the J end by 6 bases, with 12 bases between. DNA of the CDR3: TGTGCCAGCAGCCTTACTATACCTAATTCACCCCTCCACTTT. Amino acid sequence: CASSLTIPNSPLHF.

This clone was counted a single time. The chain is built from TRBV11-3 and TRBJ2-3; 7 bases fit TRBD1. The germline gives CDR1 SGHNT, CDR2 YENEEA. This CDR3 has 13 residues. V dropped 8 bases and J dropped 0; count of bases not matched to a gene: 2. CDR3 amino acids: CASGQASTDTQYF. CDR3 in DNA: TGTGCCAGCGGACAGGCTAGCACAGATACGCAGTATTTT.

The chain carries TRBV9 and TRBJ2-2, with 8 bases lining up with TRBD2. This CDR3 is 16 amino acids long. Germline values: CDR1 SGDLS, CDR2 YYNGEE. J was trimmed by 3 bases and V by 3 bases; bases with no gene match: 7. CDR3 nucleotides: TGTGCCAGCAGCGACCGACTAGCGAGACACACCGGGGAGCTGTTTTTT. It is translated as CASSDRLARHTGELFF.

The V gene is TRBV27, the J gene TRBJ2-1; TRBD1 matches at 9 bases. CDR3 length equals 14 residues. The V and J ends lost 3 bases and 8 bases, in that order; junction bases with no gene match: 5. Germline lookup yields CDR1 MNHEY and CDR2 SMNVEV (reference sequence). CDR3 residues: CASSFTGGGYEQFF. CDR3 nucleotide sequence: TGTGCCAGCAGTTTTACAGGGGGCGGATATGAGCAGTTCTTC.

CDR3 residues: CASSRDRGTEQYF. The CDR3 nucleotides read TGCGCCAGCAGCCGGGACAGGGGGACCGAGCAGTACTTC. V and J are TRBV4-3 and TRBJ2-7, with 11 bases lining up with TRBD1. V dropped 4 bases and J dropped 6; count of bases not matched to a gene: 2. This CDR3 region has 13 residues. Looked up from germline, CDR1 is LGHNA and CDR2 is YSLEER.

The V and J genes are TRBV30 and TRBJ2-7; 9 bases map to TRBD1. The CDR3 runs 13 residues. CDR1 GTSNPN and CDR2 SVGIG come from the germline V gene (reference sequence). V was pared by 2 bases and J by 5 bases, with 4 bases of the junction left unmatched. The CDR3 is CAWSRTGDHEQYF. The CDR3 DNA sequence: TGTGCCTGGAGTAGGACAGGGGACCACGAGCAGTACTTC.